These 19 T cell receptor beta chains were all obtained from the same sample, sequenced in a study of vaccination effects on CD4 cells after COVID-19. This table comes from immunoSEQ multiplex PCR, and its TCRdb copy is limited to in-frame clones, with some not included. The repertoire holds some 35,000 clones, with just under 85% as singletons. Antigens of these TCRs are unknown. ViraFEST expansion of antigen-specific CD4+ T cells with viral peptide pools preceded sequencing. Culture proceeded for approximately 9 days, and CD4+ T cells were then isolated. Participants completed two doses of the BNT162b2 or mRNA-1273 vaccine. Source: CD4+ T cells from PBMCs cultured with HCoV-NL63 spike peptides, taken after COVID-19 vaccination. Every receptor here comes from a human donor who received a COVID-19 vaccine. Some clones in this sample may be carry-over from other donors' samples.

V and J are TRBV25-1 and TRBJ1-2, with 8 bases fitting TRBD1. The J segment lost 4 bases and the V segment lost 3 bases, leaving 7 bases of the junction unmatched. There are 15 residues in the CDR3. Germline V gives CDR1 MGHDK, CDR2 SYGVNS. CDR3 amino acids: CASSDSGGAGYGYTF. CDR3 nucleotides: TGTGCCAGCAGTGACTCAGGGGGCGCTGGCTATGGCTACACCTTC.

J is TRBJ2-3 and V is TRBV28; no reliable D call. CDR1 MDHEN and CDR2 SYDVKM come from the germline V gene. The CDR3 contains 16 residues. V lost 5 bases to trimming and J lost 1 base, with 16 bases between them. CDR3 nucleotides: TGTGCCAGCAGTCTAACCCTTGCCGGCCGCACAGATACGCAGTATTTT. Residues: CASSLTLAGRTDTQYF. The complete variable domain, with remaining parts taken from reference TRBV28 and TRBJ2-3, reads DVKVTQSSRYLVKRTGEKVFLECVQDMDHENMFWYRQDPGLGLRLIYFSYDVKMKEKGDIPEGYSVSREKKERFSLILESASTNQTSMYLCASSLTLAGRTDTQYFGPGTRLTVL.

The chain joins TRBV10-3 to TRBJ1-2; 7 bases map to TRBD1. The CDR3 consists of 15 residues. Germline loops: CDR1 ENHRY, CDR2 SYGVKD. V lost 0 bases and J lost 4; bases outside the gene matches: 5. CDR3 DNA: TGTGCCATCAGTGAGTCAGGACAGGAATCCTATGGCTACACCTTC. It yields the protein CAISESGQESYGYTF.

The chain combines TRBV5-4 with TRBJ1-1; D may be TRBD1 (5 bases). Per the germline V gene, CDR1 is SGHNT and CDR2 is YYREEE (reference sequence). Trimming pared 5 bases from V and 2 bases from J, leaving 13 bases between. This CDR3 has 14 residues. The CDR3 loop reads CASSGDLGNTEAFF. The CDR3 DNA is TGTGCCAGCAGTGGGGACCTGGGCAACACTGAAGCTTTCTTT.

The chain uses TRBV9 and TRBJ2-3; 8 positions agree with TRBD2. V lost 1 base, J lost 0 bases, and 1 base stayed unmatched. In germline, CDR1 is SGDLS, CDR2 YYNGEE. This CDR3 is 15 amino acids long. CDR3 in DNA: TGTGCCAGCAGCGTAAGCGGGAGTAGCACAGATACGCAGTATTTT. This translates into CASSVSGSSTDTQYF.

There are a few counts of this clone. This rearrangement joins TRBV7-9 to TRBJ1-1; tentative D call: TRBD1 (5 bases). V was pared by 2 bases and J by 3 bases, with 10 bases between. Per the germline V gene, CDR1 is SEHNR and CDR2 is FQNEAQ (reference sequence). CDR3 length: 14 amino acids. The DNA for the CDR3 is TGTGCCAGCAGCTTACCCGGGACCTACACTGAAGCTTTCTTT. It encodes CASSLPGTYTEAFF.

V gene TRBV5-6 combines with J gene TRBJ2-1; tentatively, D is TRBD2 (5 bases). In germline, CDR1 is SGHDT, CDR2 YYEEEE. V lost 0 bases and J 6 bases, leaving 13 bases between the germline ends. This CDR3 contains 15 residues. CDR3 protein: CASSLGGWYGNEQFF. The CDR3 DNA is TGTGCCAGCAGCTTGGGCGGGTGGTACGGCAATGAGCAGTTCTTC.

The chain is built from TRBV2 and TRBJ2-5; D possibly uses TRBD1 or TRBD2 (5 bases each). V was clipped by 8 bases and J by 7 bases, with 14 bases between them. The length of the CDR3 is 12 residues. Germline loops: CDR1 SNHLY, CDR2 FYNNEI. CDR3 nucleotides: TGTGCCAGCGGGGACCGCCGCTGGACCCAGTACTTC. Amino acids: CASGDRRWTQYF.

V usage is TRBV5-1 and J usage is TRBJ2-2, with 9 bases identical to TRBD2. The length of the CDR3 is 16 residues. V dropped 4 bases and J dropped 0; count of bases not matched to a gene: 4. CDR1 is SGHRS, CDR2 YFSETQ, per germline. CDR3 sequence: CASSPLAGANTGELFF. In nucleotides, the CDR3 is TGCGCCAGCAGCCCGTTAGCGGGGGCGAACACCGGGGAGCTGTTTTTT.

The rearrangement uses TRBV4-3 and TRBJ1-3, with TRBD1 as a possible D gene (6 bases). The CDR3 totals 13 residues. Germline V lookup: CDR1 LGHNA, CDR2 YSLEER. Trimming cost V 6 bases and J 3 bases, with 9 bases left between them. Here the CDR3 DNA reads TGCGCCAGCAGTACAGGGTTTGGAAACACCATATATTTT. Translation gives CASSTGFGNTIYF.

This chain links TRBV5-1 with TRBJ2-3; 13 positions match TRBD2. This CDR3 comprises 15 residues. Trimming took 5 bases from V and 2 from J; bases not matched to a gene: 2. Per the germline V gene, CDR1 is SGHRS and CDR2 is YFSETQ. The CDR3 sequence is CASRLAGGYTDTQYF. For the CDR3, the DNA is TGCGCCAGCAGACTAGCGGGGGGGTACACAGATACGCAGTATTTT.

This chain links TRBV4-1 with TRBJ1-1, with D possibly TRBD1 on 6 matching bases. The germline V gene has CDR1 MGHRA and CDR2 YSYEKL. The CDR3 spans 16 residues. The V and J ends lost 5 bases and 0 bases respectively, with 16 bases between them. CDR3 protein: CASSKSTGGLNTEAFF. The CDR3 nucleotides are TGCGCCAGCAGCAAATCGACAGGAGGGCTGAACACTGAAGCTTTCTTT.

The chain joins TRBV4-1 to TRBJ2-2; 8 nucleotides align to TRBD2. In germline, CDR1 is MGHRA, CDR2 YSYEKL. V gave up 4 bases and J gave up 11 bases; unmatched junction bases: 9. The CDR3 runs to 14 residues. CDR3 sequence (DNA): TGCGCCAGCAGCCGATGGGGCGGGGGGATCGAGCTGTTTTTT. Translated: CASSRWGGGIELFF.

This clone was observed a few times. The CDR3 spells CASSSSGGRNTGELFF. In DNA form, the CDR3 reads TGTGCCAGCAGCTCAAGCGGGGGCCGGAACACCGGGGAGCTGTTTTTT. The V and J genes are TRBV5-5 and TRBJ2-2, with 8 positions matching TRBD2. CDR3 length equals 16 residues. Germline CDR1 SGHKS, CDR2 YYEKEE (reference sequence). The trim removed 3 bases at V and 1 base at J, leaving 5 bases unmatched.

CDR3 bases: TGTGCCAGCTCACCATGGACAGGGAAGGGAAACATTCAGTACTTC. This sequence encodes CASSPWTGKGNIQYF. The chain is built from TRBV18 and TRBJ2-4, with TRBD1 matching 8 bases. Trimming removed 2 bases from V and 6 bases from J; junction bases left unmatched: 6. CDR3 length: 15 amino acids. Germline V gives CDR1 KGHSH, CDR2 LQKENI.

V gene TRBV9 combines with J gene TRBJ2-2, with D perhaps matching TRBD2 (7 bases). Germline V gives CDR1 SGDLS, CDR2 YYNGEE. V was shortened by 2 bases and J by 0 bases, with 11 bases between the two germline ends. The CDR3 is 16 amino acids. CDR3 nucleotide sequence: TGTGCCAGCAGCGTGCGGGGGCTAACGAACACCGGGGAGCTGTTTTTT. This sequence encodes CASSVRGLTNTGELFF.

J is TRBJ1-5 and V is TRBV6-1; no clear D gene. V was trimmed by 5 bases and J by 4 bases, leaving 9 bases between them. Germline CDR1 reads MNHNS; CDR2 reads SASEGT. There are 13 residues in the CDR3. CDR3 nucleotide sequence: TGTGCCAGCAGTCGGACGGGAAATCAGCCCCAGCATTTT. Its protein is CASSRTGNQPQHF.

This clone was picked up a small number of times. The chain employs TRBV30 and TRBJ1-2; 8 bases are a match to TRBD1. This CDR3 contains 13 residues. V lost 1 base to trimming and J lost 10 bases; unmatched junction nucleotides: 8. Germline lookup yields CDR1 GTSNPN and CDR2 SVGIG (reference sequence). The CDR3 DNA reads TGTGCCTGGAGTGAGGACAGGGAGAATCACTACACCTTC. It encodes CAWSEDRENHYTF.

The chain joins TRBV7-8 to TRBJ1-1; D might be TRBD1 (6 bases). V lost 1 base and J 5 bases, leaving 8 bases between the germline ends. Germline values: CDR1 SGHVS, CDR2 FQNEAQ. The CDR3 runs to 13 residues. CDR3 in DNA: TGTGCCAGCAGCTTAGAAGGGGGGACTGAAGCTTTCTTT. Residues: CASSLEGGTEAFF.